Listed below are T cell receptor beta chains from one sample, sequenced in a study of beta chain features in type 1 diabetes. Profiled with immunoSEQ multiplex PCR; TCRdb holds only in-frame clones, not every one. The table lists 300,000 to 350,000 clones, 14% of them singletons. The sequenced sample consisted of central memory CD4+ T cells from blood. The origin of the receptors is a man aged 30 to 45 in good health. The CDR3 runs from the conserved cysteine through the conserved F or W. The D gene is left open where the match is weak. Size is omitted from some rows. Given values are once, few, many or a class for expanded clones.

J,size,D,length,V,DNA,CDR3
TRBJ2-7,.,.,11,TRBV6-1,TGTGCCAGCAGTCGCAACGCCGAGCAGTACTTC,CASSRNAEQYF
TRBJ2-1,.,TRBD1,16,TRBV4-3,TGCGCCAGCAGCCAAAGGTGGGACAGGGATTACAATGAGCAGTTCTTC,CASSQRWDRDYNEQFF
TRBJ2-1,.,.,13,TRBV5-1,TGCGCCAGCGGACGGGCCTCCTACAATGAGCAGTTCTTC,CASGRASYNEQFF
TRBJ1-1,.,.,15,TRBV10-3,TGTGCCATCAGCACAGGGTCTCATGGGAACACTGAAGCTTTCTTT,CAISTGSHGNTEAFF
TRBJ1-1,few,.,15,TRBV5-1,TGCGCCAGCAGCTTGGTGGGCCTGGGGACAACTGAAGCTTTCTTT,CASSLVGLGTTEAFF
TRBJ1-2,many,.,14,TRBV11-2,TGTGCCAGCAGCCTTAGCGGACGGAGCTATGGCTACACCTTC,CASSLSGRSYGYTF
TRBJ1-2,.,.,14,TRBV18,TGTGCCAGCTCCCAAGACAGGACTAACTATGGCTACACCTTC,CASSQDRTNYGYTF
TRBJ2-3,few,.,14,TRBV25-1,TGTGCCAGCAGTGCCCGACAGAAGGCAGATACGCAGTATTTT,CASSARQKADTQYF
TRBJ2-7,.,.,11,TRBV6-5,TGTGCCAGCGCCCTCCTCTACGAGCAGTACTTC,CASALLYEQYF
TRBJ1-2,few,.,14,TRBV6-5,TGTGCCAGCAGTTTCAGTTCCGCCTCAGGGGGCTACACCTTC,CASSFSSASGGYTF
TRBJ2-3,few,.,13,TRBV7-3,TGTGCCAGCAGCTCACAGGGCCCAGATACGCAGTATTTT,CASSSQGPDTQYF
TRBJ2-3,.,.,15,TRBV2,TGTGCCAGCAGAGGGCGGGGAGTTGGGACAGATACGCAGTATTTT,CASRGRGVGTDTQYF
TRBJ2-3,.,.,18,TRBV6-4,TGTGCCAGCAGTGCCATAGGAATCAGAGTTCTGAGCACAGATACGCAGTATTTT,CASSAIGIRVLSTDTQYF
TRBJ1-5,few,.,14,TRBV11-2,TGTGCCAGCAGCTCAGGGGTTTCCAATCAGCCCCAGCATTTT,CASSSGVSNQPQHF
TRBJ2-1,few,TRBD1,16,TRBV11-3,TGTGCCAGCAGCTTTCCCGGACAGGCCAGGGGCAATGAGCAGTTCTTC,CASSFPGQARGNEQFF
TRBJ2-6,many,.,15,TRBV10-3,TGTGCCATCAGTGATGCAGGGACCGGGGCCAACGTCCTGACTTTC,CAISDAGTGANVLTF
TRBJ2-1,many,.,12,TRBV19,TGTGCCAGTAGTAGGGTAAGGGATGAGCAGTTCTTC,CASSRVRDEQFF